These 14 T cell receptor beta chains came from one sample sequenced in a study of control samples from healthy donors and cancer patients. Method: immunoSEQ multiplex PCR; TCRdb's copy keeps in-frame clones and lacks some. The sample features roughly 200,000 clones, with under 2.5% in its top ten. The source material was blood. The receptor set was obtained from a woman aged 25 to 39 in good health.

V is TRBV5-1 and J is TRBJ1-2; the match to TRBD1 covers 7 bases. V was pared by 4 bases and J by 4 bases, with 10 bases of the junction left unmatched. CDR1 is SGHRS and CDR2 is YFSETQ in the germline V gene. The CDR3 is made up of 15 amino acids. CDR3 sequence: CASSRGTEPFYGYTF. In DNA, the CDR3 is TGCGCCAGCAGCCGCGGGACAGAGCCTTTCTATGGCTACACCTTC. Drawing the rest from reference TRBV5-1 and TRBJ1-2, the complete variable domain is KAGVTQTPRYLIKTRGQQVTLSCSPISGHRSVSWYQQTPGQGLQFLFEYFSETQRNKGNFPGRFSGRQFSNSRSEMNVSTLELGDSALYLCASSRGTEPFYGYTFGSGTRLTVV.

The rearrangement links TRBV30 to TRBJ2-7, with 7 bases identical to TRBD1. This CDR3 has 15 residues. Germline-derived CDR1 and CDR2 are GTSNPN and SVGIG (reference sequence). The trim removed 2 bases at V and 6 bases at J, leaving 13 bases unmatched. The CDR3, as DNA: TGTGCCTGGAGTAAGGGGACAGCCCCCTGGGGCGAGCAGTACTTC. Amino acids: CAWSKGTAPWGEQYF.

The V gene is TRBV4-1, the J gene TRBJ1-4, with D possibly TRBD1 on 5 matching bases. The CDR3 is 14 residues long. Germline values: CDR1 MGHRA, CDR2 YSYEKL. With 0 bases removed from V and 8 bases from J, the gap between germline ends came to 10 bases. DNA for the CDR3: TGCGCCAGCAGCCAAGACAGGGAGAAGGAAAAACTGTTTTTT. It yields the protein CASSQDREKEKLFF.

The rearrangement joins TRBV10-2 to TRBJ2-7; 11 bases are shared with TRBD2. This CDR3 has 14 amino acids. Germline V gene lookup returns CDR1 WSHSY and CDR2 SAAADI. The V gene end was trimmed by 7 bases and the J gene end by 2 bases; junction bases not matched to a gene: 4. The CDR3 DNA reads TGCGCCAGCATGAATAGCGGGGGGGCCTACGAGCAGTACTTC. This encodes CASMNSGGAYEQYF.

CDR3 sequence (DNA): TGTGCCAGCCATCCAGATAGCAATCAGCCCCAGCATTTT. Protein product: CASHPDSNQPQHF. The gene calls are TRBV6-5 and TRBJ1-5, with unresolved D. The CDR3 totals 13 residues. Trimming took off 8 bases at V and 0 bases at J, with 8 bases between the two ends. CDR1 is MNHEY and CDR2 is SVGAGI in the germline V gene.

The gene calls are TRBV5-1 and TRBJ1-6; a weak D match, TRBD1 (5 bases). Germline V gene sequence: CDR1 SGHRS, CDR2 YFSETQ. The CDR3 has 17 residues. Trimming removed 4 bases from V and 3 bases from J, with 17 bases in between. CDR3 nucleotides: TGCGCCAGCAGCCCACCGTCCGGGACGGACTATAATTCACCCCTCCACTTT. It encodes CASSPPSGTDYNSPLHF. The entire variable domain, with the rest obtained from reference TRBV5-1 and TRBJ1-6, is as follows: KAGVTQTPRYLIKTRGQQVTLSCSPISGHRSVSWYQQTPGQGLQFLFEYFSETQRNKGNFPGRFSGRQFSNSRSEMNVSTLELGDSALYLCASSPPSGTDYNSPLHFGNGTRLTVT.

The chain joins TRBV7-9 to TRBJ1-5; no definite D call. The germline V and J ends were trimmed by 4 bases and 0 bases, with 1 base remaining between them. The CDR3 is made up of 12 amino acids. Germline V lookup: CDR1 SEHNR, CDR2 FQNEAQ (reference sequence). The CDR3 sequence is CASSYSNQPQHF. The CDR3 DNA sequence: TGTGCCAGCAGCTATAGCAATCAGCCCCAGCATTTT. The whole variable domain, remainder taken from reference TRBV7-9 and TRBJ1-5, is DTGVSQNPRHKITKRGQNVTFRCDPISEHNRLYWYRQTLGQGPEFLTYFQNEAQLEKSRLLSDRFSAERPKGSFSTLEIQRTEQGDSAMYLCASSYSNQPQHFGDGTRLSIL.

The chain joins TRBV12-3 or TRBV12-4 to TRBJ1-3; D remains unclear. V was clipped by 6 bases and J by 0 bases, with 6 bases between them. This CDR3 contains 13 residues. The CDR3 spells CASSYFSGNTIYF. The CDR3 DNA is TGTGCCAGCAGCTATTTCTCTGGAAACACCATATATTTT.

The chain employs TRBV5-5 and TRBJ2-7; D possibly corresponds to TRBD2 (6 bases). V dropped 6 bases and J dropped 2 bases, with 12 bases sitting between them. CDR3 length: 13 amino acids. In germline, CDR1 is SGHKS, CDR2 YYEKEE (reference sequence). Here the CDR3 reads CASNLGSPYEQYF. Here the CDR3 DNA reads TGTGCCAGCAACCTCGGGAGTCCCTACGAGCAGTACTTC.

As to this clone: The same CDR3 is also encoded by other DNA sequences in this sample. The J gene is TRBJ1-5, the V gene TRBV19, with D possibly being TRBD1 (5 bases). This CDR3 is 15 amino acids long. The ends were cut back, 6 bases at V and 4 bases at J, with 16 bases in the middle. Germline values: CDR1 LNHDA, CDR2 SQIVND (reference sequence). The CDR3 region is CASSTDRGRNQPQHF. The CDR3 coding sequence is TGTGCCAGTAGCACTGACAGAGGCCGTAATCAGCCCCAGCATTTT.

The CDR3 nucleotides read TGTGCCAGCAGCAGTCGTGGCTACACCTTC. As protein: CASSSRGYTF. The chain joins TRBV12-3 or TRBV12-4 to TRBJ1-2, with unresolved D. The CDR3 length is 10 residues. Trimming pared 6 bases from V and 7 bases from J, leaving 6 bases between.

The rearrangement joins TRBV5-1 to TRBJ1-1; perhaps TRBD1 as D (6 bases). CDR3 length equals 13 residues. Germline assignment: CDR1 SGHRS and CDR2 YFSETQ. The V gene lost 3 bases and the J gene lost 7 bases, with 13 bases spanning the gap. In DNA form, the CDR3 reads TGCGCCAGCAGCTATAGAAGGGGGAGTGAAGCTTTCTTT. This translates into CASSYRRGSEAFF.

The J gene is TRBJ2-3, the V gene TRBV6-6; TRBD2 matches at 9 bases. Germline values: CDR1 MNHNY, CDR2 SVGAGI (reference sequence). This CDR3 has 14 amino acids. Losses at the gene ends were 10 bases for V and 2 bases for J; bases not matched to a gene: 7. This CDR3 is CAILAGENTDTQYF. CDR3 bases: TGTGCCATCTTAGCGGGGGAAAACACAGATACGCAGTATTTT.

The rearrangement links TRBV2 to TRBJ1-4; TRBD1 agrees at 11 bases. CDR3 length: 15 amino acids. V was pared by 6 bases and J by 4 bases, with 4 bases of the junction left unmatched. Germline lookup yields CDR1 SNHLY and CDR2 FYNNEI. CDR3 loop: CASRDRGLFNEKLFF. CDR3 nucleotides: TGTGCCAGCAGGGACAGGGGGCTTTTTAATGAAAAACTGTTTTTT. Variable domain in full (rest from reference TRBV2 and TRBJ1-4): EPEVTQTPSHQVTQMGQEVILRCVPISNHLYFYWYRQILGQKVEFLVSFYNNEISEKSEIFDDQFSVERPDGSNFTLKIRSTKLEDSAMYFCASRDRGLFNEKLFFGSGTQLSVL.